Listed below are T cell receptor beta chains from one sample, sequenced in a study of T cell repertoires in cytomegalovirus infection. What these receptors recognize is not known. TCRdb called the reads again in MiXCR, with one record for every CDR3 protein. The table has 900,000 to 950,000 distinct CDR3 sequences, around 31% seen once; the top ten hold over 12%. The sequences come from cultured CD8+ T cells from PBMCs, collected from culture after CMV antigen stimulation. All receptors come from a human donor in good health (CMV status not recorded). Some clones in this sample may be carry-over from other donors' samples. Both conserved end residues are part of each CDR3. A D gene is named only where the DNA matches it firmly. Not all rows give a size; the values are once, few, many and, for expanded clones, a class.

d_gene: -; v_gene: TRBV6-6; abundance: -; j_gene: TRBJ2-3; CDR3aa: CASSYSIVPSTDTQYF; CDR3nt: TGTGCCAGCAGTTACTCTATAGTCCCAAGCACAGATACGCAGTATTTT
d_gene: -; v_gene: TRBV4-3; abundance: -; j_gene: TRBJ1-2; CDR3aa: CASSQKRAPNYGYTF; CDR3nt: TGCGCCAGCAGCCAAAAAAGGGCTCCTAACTATGGCTACACCTTC
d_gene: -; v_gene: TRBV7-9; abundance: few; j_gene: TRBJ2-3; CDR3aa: CASSLGHFSTDTQYF; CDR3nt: TGTGCCAGCAGCCTCGGACACTTTAGCACAGATACGCAGTATTTT
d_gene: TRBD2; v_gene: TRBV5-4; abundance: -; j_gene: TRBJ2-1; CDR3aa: CASSHEAGEYNEQFF; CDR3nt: TGTGCCAGCAGTCATGAAGCGGGGGAGTACAATGAGCAGTTCTTC
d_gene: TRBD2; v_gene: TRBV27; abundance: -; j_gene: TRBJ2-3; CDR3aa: CASSSLGLAGPGDTQYF; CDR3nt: TGTGCCAGCAGTTCCCTGGGACTAGCGGGGCCGGGGGATACGCAGTATTTT
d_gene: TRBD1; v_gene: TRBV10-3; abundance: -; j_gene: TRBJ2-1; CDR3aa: CAISESGTGKFNEQFF; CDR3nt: TGTGCCATCAGTGAGTCGGGGACAGGGAAGTTCAATGAGCAGTTCTTC
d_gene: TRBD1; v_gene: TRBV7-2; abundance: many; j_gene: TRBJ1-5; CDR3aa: CASSLARRDRNQPQHF; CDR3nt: TGTGCCAGCAGCTTAGCCCGCCGGGACAGGAATCAGCCCCAGCATTTT
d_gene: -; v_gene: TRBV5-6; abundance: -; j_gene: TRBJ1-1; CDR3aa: CASTPRKEGLDTEAFF; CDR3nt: TGTGCCAGCACTCCGAGAAAGGAGGGTCTTGACACTGAAGCTTTCTTT
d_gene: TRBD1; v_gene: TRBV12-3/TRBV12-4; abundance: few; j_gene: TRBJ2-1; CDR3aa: CASSPGTARGYNEQFF; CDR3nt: TGTGCCAGCAGTCCAGGGACAGCCCGGGGATACAATGAGCAGTTCTTC
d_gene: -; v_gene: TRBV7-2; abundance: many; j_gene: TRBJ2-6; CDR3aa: CASSLYPANSGANVLTF; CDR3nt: TGTGCCAGCAGCTTGTACCCCGCCAACTCTGGGGCCAACGTCCTGACTTTC
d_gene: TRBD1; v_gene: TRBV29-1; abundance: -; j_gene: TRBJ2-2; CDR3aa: CSVRLPGQGIGELFF; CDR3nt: TGCAGCGTTAGGCTTCCGGGACAGGGGATCGGGGAGCTGTTTTTT
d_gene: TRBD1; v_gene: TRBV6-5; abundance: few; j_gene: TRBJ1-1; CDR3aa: CASSLFRDSNTEAFF; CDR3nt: TGTGCCAGCAGTTTATTTAGGGACAGCAACACTGAAGCTTTCTTT
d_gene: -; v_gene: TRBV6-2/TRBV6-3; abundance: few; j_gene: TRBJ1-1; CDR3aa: CASSSTGYRTEAFF; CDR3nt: TGTGCCAGCAGTTCTACAGGGTATCGCACTGAAGCTTTCTTT
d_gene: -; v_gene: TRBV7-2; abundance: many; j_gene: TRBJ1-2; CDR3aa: CASSPGGPYYGYTF; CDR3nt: TGTGCCAGCAGCCCCGGAGGTCCCTACTATGGCTACACCTTC
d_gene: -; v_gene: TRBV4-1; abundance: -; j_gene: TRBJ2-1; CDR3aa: CASRSGSAYNEQFF; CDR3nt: TGCGCCAGCAGGTCCGGGAGCGCATACAATGAGCAGTTCTTC
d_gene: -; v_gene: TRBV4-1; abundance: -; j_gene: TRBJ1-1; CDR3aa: CASSQDEGPGALTEAFF; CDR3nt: TGCGCCAGCAGCCAAGATGAGGGTCCGGGGGCGCTGACTGAAGCTTTCTTT